This TCR beta chain emerged from a study of beta chain features in type 1 diabetes. Isolated RNA was reverse transcribed in full, so expressed TCRB transcripts were sequenced. Repertoires were generated with immunoSEQ multiplex PCR, while TCRdb's copy carries only in-frame clones and drops some. The sample has fewer than 400,000 clones, 6.5% to 10% seen once; the top ten hold 0.44%. The sample holds a few counts of this clone. Isolation of CD4+ naive, central memory, regulatory and stem cell-like memory cells was achieved by sorting via CD45RO/CCR7/CD25/CD127/CD95/CD27. CDR1 and CDR2 (germline): LGHNA, YNFKEQ. The CDR3 spans 14 residues. Trimming left V 3 bases short and J 3 bases short, with 11 bases between.

The gene calls are TRBV4-2 and TRBJ1-1, with no clear D. The sequence was collected from a woman under 30 in good health. The sequencing sample was made of central memory CD4+ T cells from blood. CDR3 protein: CASSQGWMDTEAFF. CDR3 bases: TGTGCCAGCAGCCAGGGATGGATGGACACTGAAGCTTTCTTT.